The 14 T cell receptor beta chains given below trace back to one sample, sequenced in a study of metastatic and nonmetastatic thyroid tumors (dated by TCRdb to 2018 to 2021). None of the patients had been given any treatment before thyroid surgery. The library was made by PCR. The sample was run on an Illumina HiSeq 4000. The public reads were run again by TCRdb, first through fastp at Q25 and then through MiXCR, and only productive beta chains were kept. The sample table shows about 19,000 clones, and 35% to 40% are seen once. The ten most abundant clones make up about 23% of the sample. The material sequenced was tumor tissue. The receptors shown here come from a female donor with papillary thyroid cancer or a benign thyroid nodule (not recorded which). Some clones in this sample may be carry-over from other donors' samples.

A few counts support this clone. The gene calls are TRBV6-2 or TRBV6-3 and TRBJ2-7; D is uncertain. V shed 7 bases and J shed 6 bases, with 13 bases lying between them. The CDR3 loop spans 12 amino acids. CDR1 and CDR2 from the germline V gene are MNHEY and SVGEGT. CDR3 loop: CASTDSMGEQYF. For the CDR3, the DNA is TGTGCCAGCACCGATAGCATGGGCGAGCAGTACTTC.

This clone was counted between two and nine times. The chain recombines TRBV12-3 or TRBV12-4 with TRBJ2-2, with 7 bases fitting TRBD2. The CDR3 runs to 13 residues. V dropped 7 bases and J dropped 5; count of bases not matched to a gene: 4. CDR3 coding DNA: TGTGCCAGCACCTGGGGGGGGACCGGGGAGCTGTTTTTT. Translating it yields CASTWGGTGELFF.

This clone was seen only a few times. The V and J genes are TRBV28 and TRBJ2-1, with 7 bases that match TRBD2. The germline CDR1 and CDR2 sequences are MDHEN and SYDVKM. This CDR3 is 19 amino acids long. Trimming at V came to 3 bases and at J to 6 bases, leaving 20 bases not matched to a gene. The CDR3 sequence: CASSLEFAGAIVGGNEQFF. For the CDR3, the DNA is TGTGCCAGCAGTTTGGAGTTTGCGGGAGCTATAGTGGGGGGCAATGAGCAGTTCTTC.

This clone was observed a few times. The chain joins TRBV2 to TRBJ2-3, with 13 positions matching TRBD2. CDR1 is SNHLY, CDR2 FYNNEI, per germline. Trimming at V came to 7 bases and at J to 8 bases, leaving 9 bases not matched to a gene. This CDR3 region has 15 residues. For the CDR3, the DNA is TGTGCCAGCAACTACGGACTAGCGGGAGTTAGTACGCAGTATTTT. Protein sequence: CASNYGLAGVSTQYF.

This clone was recorded a few times. The rearrangement uses TRBV12-3 or TRBV12-4 and TRBJ2-6; D remains unclear. V was clipped by 5 bases and J by 4 bases, with 9 bases between them. The CDR3 is 14 residues long. The CDR3 here is CASSDAAGANVLTF. CDR3 nucleotide sequence: TGTGCCAGCAGTGACGCGGCCGGGGCCAACGTCCTGACTTTC.

This clone was picked up one time. The chain uses TRBV7-3 and TRBJ1-6; D may be TRBD1 (6 bases). Trimming shortened V by 2 bases and J by 8 bases, and 10 bases separated the two germline ends. The CDR3 is 14 residues long. Germline CDR1 is SGHTA and CDR2 is FQGTGA. The CDR3 sequence: CASSLDRLDSPLHF. The CDR3 DNA reads TGTGCCAGCAGCTTAGACAGGTTGGATTCACCCCTCCACTTT.

This sequence joins TRBV24-1 and TRBJ2-2, with D maybe TRBD1 (6 bases). In germline, CDR1 is KGHDR, CDR2 SFDVKD. The CDR3 runs to 19 residues. Trimming took 2 bases from V and 0 from J, leaving 18 bases between them. The CDR3 DNA is TGTGCCACCAGTGATTCGGGACAAATAAACCCATCGAACACCGGGGAGCTGTTTTTT. Translation gives CATSDSGQINPSNTGELFF.

This chain joins TRBV5-1 and TRBJ2-3; tentative D call: TRBD2 (7 bases). This CDR3 has 16 amino acids. V gave up 2 bases and J gave up 3 bases, with 16 bases separating them. Germline values: CDR1 SGHRS, CDR2 YFSETQ. The CDR3 loop reads CASSFGGGSFTDTQYF. The CDR3 coding sequence is TGCGCCAGCAGCTTTGGGGGCGGGAGTTTTACAGATACGCAGTATTTT. Drawing the rest from reference TRBV5-1 and TRBJ2-3, the complete variable domain is KAGVTQTPRYLIKTRGQQVTLSCSPISGHRSVSWYQQTPGQGLQFLFEYFSETQRNKGNFPGRFSGRQFSNSRSEMNVSTLELGDSALYLCASSFGGGSFTDTQYFGPGTRLTVL.

This clone was seen a few times. V gene TRBV5-6 combines with J gene TRBJ2-7; D is unresolved. From germline, CDR1 is SGHDT and CDR2 YYEEEE. The CDR3 contains 14 residues. V lost 0 bases, J lost 4 bases, and 11 bases lay in between. The CDR3 here is CASSLAEDEYEQYF. The CDR3 nucleotides are TGTGCCAGCAGCTTGGCCGAAGACGAATACGAGCAGTACTTC.

The CDR3 bases are TGTGCCACCCGGGACAGGGGCTTCGATGAGCAGTTCTTC. Translation gives CATRDRGFDEQFF. The chain has TRBV24-1 and TRBJ2-1, with 10 bases that match TRBD1. V lost 9 bases, J lost 8 bases, and 6 bases stayed unmatched. Germline loops: CDR1 KGHDR, CDR2 SFDVKD. The CDR3 loop spans 13 amino acids.

In its sample, this clone is large (0.1 to 1%). V and J are TRBV5-1 and TRBJ2-3; D is uncertain. Germline V gene sequence: CDR1 SGHRS, CDR2 YFSETQ. Trimming left V 4 bases short and J 4 bases short, with 10 bases between. This CDR3 has 13 amino acids. This chain's CDR3 is CASSLLTPDTQYF. Here the CDR3 DNA reads TGCGCCAGCAGCCTCCTTACACCAGATACGCAGTATTTT.

V gene TRBV24-1 combines with J gene TRBJ2-3, with a tentative D call TRBD2 (7 bases). The V gene lost 7 bases and the J gene lost 2 bases, with 15 bases spanning the gap. This CDR3 spans 15 amino acids. The V gene's germline CDR1 is KGHDR and CDR2 SFDVKD. CDR3 in amino acids: CATSPGRGPTDTQYF. In DNA form, the CDR3 reads TGTGCCACCAGCCCTGGGCGGGGGCCCACAGATACGCAGTATTTT.

The rearrangement links TRBV6-1 to TRBJ1-2, with D possibly matching TRBD1 (6 bases). V lost 7 bases, J lost 3 bases, and 6 bases lay in between. Germline CDR1 and CDR2: MNHNS and SASEGT. This CDR3 region has 11 residues. Here the CDR3 reads CASTGDYGYTF. The CDR3 nucleotides read TGTGCCAGCACAGGGGACTATGGCTACACCTTC.

The chain couples TRBV11-2 to TRBJ2-2; 7 bases match TRBD2. V trimming: 2 bases; J trimming: 3 bases; junction bases outside the gene matches: 12. CDR1 SGHAT and CDR2 FQNNGV come from the germline V gene. This CDR3 is 18 amino acids long. CDR3 bases: TGTGCCAGCAGCTTAAACCGACTAGCTAGGCACGACACCGGGGAGCTGTTTTTT. Protein sequence: CASSLNRLARHDTGELFF.